These 31 T cell receptor beta chains originate from one sample sequenced in a study of T cell repertoires in cytomegalovirus infection. TCRdb re-called the reads with MiXCR, one entry per CDR3 protein. Among under 250,000 distinct CDR3 sequences, around 6.6% were seen once, and the ten largest hold 5.5% to 6.5%. Sequenced material: PBMCs. These receptors were taken from a human donor in good health (CMV status not recorded). Some clones in this sample may be carry-over from other donors' samples.

The chain employs TRBV5-5 and TRBJ1-3; D gene unclear. The germline V gene encodes CDR1 SGHKS and CDR2 YYEKEE (reference sequence). The CDR3 loop spans 14 amino acids. Deletions cut 3 bases from V and 1 base from J, with 8 bases between. The CDR3: CASSYRSSGNTIYF. The CDR3 bases are TGTGCCAGCAGCTATAGGTCGTCTGGAAACACCATATATTTT.

There are many counts of this clonotype. The CDR3, as DNA: TGTGCCAGCAGCCAACGCGGACTAGCGGGGAAAGATACGCAGTATTTT. This encodes CASSQRGLAGKDTQYF. V usage is TRBV12-3 or TRBV12-4 and J usage is TRBJ2-3, with 12 bases matching TRBD2. The CDR3 length is 16 residues. After removal of 6 bases from V and 5 bases from J, the junction contained 9 bases not matched to a gene.

This clonotype was detected many times. This chain connects TRBV6-2 or TRBV6-3 to TRBJ2-4; no reliable D call. Germline lookup yields CDR1 MNHEY and CDR2 SVGEGT. The V end was cut by 2 bases, the J end by 8 bases, with 7 bases between. The CDR3 extends over 12 amino acids. CDR3 in amino acids: CASSYVGDIQYF. The CDR3 coding sequence is TGTGCCAGCAGTTACGTTGGGGACATTCAGTACTTC.

This clonotype occurred many times. This rearrangement joins TRBV7-9 to TRBJ2-2, with D possibly being TRBD1 (6 bases). V was shortened by 5 bases and J by 0 bases, with 13 bases between the two germline ends. The CDR3 contains 16 residues. Per the germline V gene, CDR1 is SEHNR and CDR2 is FQNEAQ (reference sequence). The CDR3 region is CASSPFAGANTGELFF. The CDR3 DNA reads as TGTGCCAGCAGCCCCTTTGCAGGGGCGAACACCGGGGAGCTGTTTTTT.

This clonotype showed up just once. V and J are TRBV7-2 and TRBJ2-5; tentatively, D is TRBD2 (7 bases). The CDR3 is made up of 14 amino acids. The ends were cut back, 5 bases at V and 4 bases at J, with 14 bases in the middle. CDR1 and CDR2 from the germline V gene are SGHTA and FQGNSA. CDR3 residues: CASSPWGGRETQYF. CDR3 sequence (DNA): TGTGCCAGCAGCCCGTGGGGGGGCCGAGAGACCCAGTACTTC.

This clonotype was observed a handful of times. The chain joins TRBV2 to TRBJ2-5; 7 bases are a match to TRBD2. The junction had 5 bases not matched to a gene; V was cut back by 8 bases and J by 2 bases. The CDR3 has 13 residues. CDR1 SNHLY and CDR2 FYNNEI come from the germline V gene. The CDR3 coding sequence is TGTGCCAGCCGAAAGGGACTACAAGAGACCCAGTACTTC. This sequence encodes CASRKGLQETQYF.

As for this clonotype: A read error may be the cause here, since a much bigger clone is one base away. This rearrangement joins TRBV20-1 to TRBJ1-1; D may be TRBD1 (6 bases). The CDR3 totals 14 residues. Germline CDR1 reads DFQATT; CDR2 reads SNEGSKA (reference sequence). Deletions cut 6 bases from V and 4 bases from J, with 18 bases between. The CDR3 loop reads CSATGAWVGTEAFF. CDR3 in DNA: TGCAGTGCAACGGGGGCGTGGGTCGGCACTGAAGCTTTCTTT.

In its sample, this clonotype was seen a few times. The chain is built from TRBV29-1 and TRBJ1-2; D perhaps matches TRBD1 (5 bases). V shed 0 bases and J shed 2 bases, with 13 bases lying between them. There are 15 residues in the CDR3. Germline CDR1 SQVTM, CDR2 ANQGSEA. CDR3 sequence (DNA): TGCAGCGTTGAAGATCTTTCAGGGACCAACTATGGCTACACCTTC. Translation gives CSVEDLSGTNYGYTF.

The sample holds many counts of this clonotype. The V gene is TRBV7-2, the J gene TRBJ1-2; D remains ambiguous. The CDR3 loop spans 14 amino acids. The V end lost 1 base, the J end lost 5 bases, and 11 bases lay between the germline ends. Germline-derived CDR1 and CDR2 are SGHTA and FQGNSA. CDR3 amino acids: CASSLGWERYGYTF. The CDR3 DNA sequence: TGTGCCAGCAGCTTAGGTTGGGAGCGGTATGGCTACACCTTC.

This clonotype occurred many times. V usage is TRBV28 and J usage is TRBJ2-7; D gene ambiguous. The V end was cut by 6 bases, the J end by 5 bases, with 11 bases between. CDR1 is MDHEN and CDR2 is SYDVKM in the germline V gene. The CDR3 sequence is 12 residues long. The CDR3 coding sequence is TGTGCCAGCAGCGCCCCGGGTAACGAGCAGTACTTC. This encodes CASSAPGNEQYF.

The table lists this clonotype with many counts. The gene calls are TRBV29-1 and TRBJ1-4; 7 bases are shared with TRBD1. The CDR3 loop spans 14 amino acids. Germline-derived CDR1 and CDR2 are SQVTM and ANQGSEA. V lost 5 bases to trimming and J lost 7 bases; unmatched junction nucleotides: 10. The CDR3 protein is CSVLPDRDSEKLFF. The DNA for the CDR3 is TGCAGCGTTCTACCAGACAGGGACAGTGAAAAACTGTTTTTT.

In its sample, this clonotype was seen many times. The chain recombines TRBV7-2 with TRBJ2-5; 8 bases are a match to TRBD2. Germline lookup yields CDR1 SGHTA and CDR2 FQGNSA. The trim removed 5 bases at V and 3 bases at J, leaving 14 bases unmatched. The CDR3 spans 17 residues. The CDR3 DNA reads as TGTGCCAGCAGCGCTCCGACTAGCGCCGAACCCGAAGAGACCCAGTACTTC. The encoded protein is CASSAPTSAEPEETQYF.

In this sample, this clonotype turned up a few times. The CDR3 DNA follows: TGTGCCAGCAGTACCTCGGGGGGCGGTGAGCAGTTCTTC. Its protein is CASSTSGGGEQFF. The chain joins TRBV28 to TRBJ2-1, with D perhaps TRBD2 (7 bases). V lost 5 bases and J lost 9, with 14 bases in between. The CDR3 loop spans 13 amino acids. The germline CDR1 and CDR2 sequences are MDHEN and SYDVKM. Complete variable domain (other parts from reference TRBV28 and TRBJ2-1): DVKVTQSSRYLVKRTGEKVFLECVQDMDHENMFWYRQDPGLGLRLIYFSYDVKMKEKGDIPEGYSVSREKKERFSLILESASTNQTSMYLCASSTSGGGEQFFGPGTRLTVL.

The sample holds many counts of this clonotype. The rearrangement uses TRBV7-9 and TRBJ2-3; 8 nucleotides agree with TRBD2. V shed 5 bases, J shed 0 bases, and the junction held 4 bases outside the gene matches. Germline CDR1 and CDR2: SEHNR and FQNEAQ (reference sequence). This CDR3 is 15 amino acids long. The CDR3 loop reads CASSLLAVSTDTQYF. Here the CDR3 DNA reads TGTGCCAGCAGCCTACTAGCGGTTAGCACAGATACGCAGTATTTT.

This clonotype was seen ten or more times. The J gene is TRBJ2-2, the V gene TRBV7-9, with 7 nucleotides matching TRBD1. The CDR3 is 14 residues long. Germline-derived CDR1 and CDR2 are SEHNR and FQNEAQ (reference sequence). The junction had 4 bases not matched to a gene; V was cut back by 5 bases and J by 4 bases. The CDR3 reads CASSVTGSTGELFF. CDR3 bases: TGTGCCAGCAGCGTGACAGGGAGCACCGGGGAGCTGTTTTTT.

This clonotype was counted ten times or more. V is TRBV7-2 and J is TRBJ1-5; D is perhaps TRBD1 (6 bases). Trimming left V 4 bases short and J 1 base short, with 11 bases between. In germline, CDR1 is SGHTA, CDR2 FQGNSA. The length of the CDR3 is 15 residues. The CDR3 loop reads CASSSTGMSNQPQHF. As DNA, the CDR3 is TGTGCCAGCAGCTCCACAGGGATGAGCAATCAGCCCCAGCATTTT.

This clonotype appeared a few times. The germline gene is not matched at one end of the junction; a read error may be the cause. The V call is TRBV25-1, the J call TRBJ2-2, with 7 bases matching TRBD1. The CDR3 is 17 amino acids. CDR1 and CDR2 from the germline V gene are MGHDK and SYGVNS. The CDR3 is CSSEGQDNLGDTGELFF. CDR3 nucleotide sequence: TGTTCCAGCGAAGGACAGGACAATCTTGGGGACACCGGGGAGCTGTTTTTT.

This clonotype was recorded many times. The chain carries TRBV7-2 and TRBJ2-3; perhaps TRBD1 as D (7 bases). The germline V gene has CDR1 SGHTA and CDR2 FQGNSA. V was cut by 3 bases and J by 3 bases, with 22 bases left in between. This CDR3 has 18 amino acids. The CDR3 nucleotides are TGTGCCAGCAGCTTTTCCCCGGGTGGAGGGGGCAGAACAGATACGCAGTATTTT. Translated: CASSFSPGGGGRTDTQYF. Full variable domain (rest looked up from reference TRBV7-2 and TRBJ2-3): GAGVSQSPSNKVTEKGKDVELRCDPISGHTALYWYRQSLGQGLEFLIYFQGNSAPDKSGLPSDRFSAERTGGSVSTLTIQRTQQEDSAVYLCASSFSPGGGGRTDTQYFGPGTRLTVL.

This clonotype has a count of ten or more. The gene calls are TRBV4-1 and TRBJ1-1, with no clear D. Germline values: CDR1 MGHRA, CDR2 YSYEKL. V dropped 4 bases and J dropped 0 bases, with 18 bases sitting between them. The CDR3 totals 17 residues. CDR3 amino acids: CASSLTYGGSLNTEAFF. CDR3 DNA sequence: TGCGCCAGCAGCCTAACGTACGGCGGGAGTCTGAACACTGAAGCTTTCTTT.

This clonotype was seen at least ten times. Here the CDR3 DNA reads TGCAGTGCTAAGCTAGGAAAAGAGACCCAGTACTTC. The encoded protein is CSAKLGKETQYF. This chain links TRBV20-1 with TRBJ2-5; D remains ambiguous. The germline V gene has CDR1 DFQATT and CDR2 SNEGSKA (reference sequence). The CDR3 sequence is 12 residues long. The germline V and J ends were trimmed by 4 bases and 3 bases, with 9 bases remaining between them.

This clonotype was seen at least ten times. The chain joins TRBV6-2 or TRBV6-3 to TRBJ1-5; D is undetermined. Germline V CDR1 and CDR2: MNHEY, SVGEGT. The CDR3 contains 15 residues. V dropped 0 bases and J dropped 3 bases, with 9 bases sitting between them. The CDR3 bases are TGTGCCAGCAGTTACTCTAGGCTACTCAATCAGCCCCAGCATTTT. Its protein product is CASSYSRLLNQPQHF.

This clonotype was recorded at least ten times. The V call is TRBV6-5, the J call TRBJ1-1; D ambiguous. V lost 0 bases, J lost 5 bases, and 10 bases lay in between. CDR1 is MNHEY, CDR2 SVGAGI, per germline. The CDR3 extends over 14 amino acids. CDR3 bases: TGTGCCAGCAGTTACTCGATAGGCGGAACTGAAGCTTTCTTT. Protein sequence: CASSYSIGGTEAFF.

This clonotype was observed at least ten times. CDR3 sequence (DNA): TGCAGTGCTAGTCGGGGTGATTCACCCCTCCACTTT. Translated: CSASRGDSPLHF. The chain couples TRBV20-1 to TRBJ1-6; no definite D call. CDR3 length: 12 residues. Germline CDR1 and CDR2: DFQATT and SNEGSKA (reference sequence). The V gene lost 3 bases and the J gene lost 8 bases, with 8 bases spanning the gap.

With regard to this clonotype: Being one base from a much bigger clone, this may be a read error. This rearrangement joins TRBV14 to TRBJ2-7; D is unclear. Germline-derived CDR1 and CDR2 are SGHDN and FVKESK. CDR3 length: 14 residues. The germline V and J ends were trimmed by 5 bases and 2 bases, with 13 bases remaining between them. CDR3 residues: CASSSRSGAYEQYF. The CDR3 region has the DNA TGTGCCAGCAGCTCCCGGTCAGGAGCCTACGAGCAGTACTTC.

This clonotype was counted ten times or more. The junction departs from germline at one end; a sequencing error may be responsible. The rearrangement uses TRBV25-1 and TRBJ2-5, with TRBD2 as a possible D gene (5 bases). Germline assignment: CDR1 MGHDK and CDR2 SYGVNS. This CDR3 comprises 11 residues. CDR3 coding DNA: TGTGCCAGCAGTGAATTTCGGGAACTCGACTTC. Translating gives CASSEFRELDF.

This clonotype has more than one count but fewer than ten. V gene TRBV10-3 combines with J gene TRBJ1-1, with D unresolved. Trimming took off 0 bases at V and 5 bases at J, with 10 bases between the two ends. Germline CDR1 and CDR2: ENHRY and SYGVKD. The CDR3 loop spans 14 amino acids. The CDR3 here is CAISESNGETEAFF. DNA of the CDR3: TGTGCCATCAGTGAGTCGAATGGGGAAACTGAAGCTTTCTTT.

Ten or more counts support this clonotype. This may stem from a read error, because a much larger clone lies one nucleotide away. The chain uses TRBV7-2 and TRBJ1-2, with D hard to call. CDR1 and CDR2 from the germline V gene are SGHTA and FQGNSA. The CDR3 has 13 residues. Trimming took off 5 bases at V and 5 bases at J, with 12 bases between the two ends. The CDR3 nucleotides read TGTGCCAGCAGCCCCCCCGGACCGTATGGCTACACCTTC. Translating gives CASSPPGPYGYTF.

The chain carries TRBV29-1 and TRBJ1-2; no clear D gene. V lost 0 bases to trimming and J lost 3 bases, with 8 bases between them. The germline CDR1 and CDR2 sequences are SQVTM and ANQGSEA. This CDR3 region has 13 residues. CDR3 region: CSVEDPTDYGYTF. The CDR3 coding sequence is TGCAGCGTTGAAGATCCTACGGACTATGGCTACACCTTC. Variable domain in full (rest from reference TRBV29-1 and TRBJ1-2): SAVISQKPSRDICQRGTSLTIQCQVDSQVTMMFWYRQQPGQSLTLIATANQGSEATYESGFVIDKFPISRPNLTFSTLTVSNMSPEDSSIYLCSVEDPTDYGYTFGSGTRLTVV.

This clonotype was seen repeatedly, ten times or more. V and J are TRBV6-2 or TRBV6-3 and TRBJ1-5; D gene unclear. The CDR3 contains 16 residues. Trimming removed 5 bases from V and 3 bases from J, with 17 bases in between. Looked up from germline, CDR1 is MNHEY and CDR2 is SVGEGT. The CDR3 nucleotides are TGTGCCAGCAGTAATCCCGCCGGCGGGGTCAATCAGCCCCAGCATTTT. Protein product: CASSNPAGGVNQPQHF.

This clonotype was detected ten times or more. This chain joins TRBV20-1 and TRBJ2-1; TRBD2 agrees at 14 bases. The CDR3 is 16 residues long. Germline trimming cut 0 bases from V and 10 bases from J; bases unmatched to any gene: 8. CDR1 and CDR2 (germline): DFQATT, SNEGSKA (reference sequence). CDR3 sequence reads: CSAREGTSGGSGEQFF. DNA of the CDR3: TGCAGTGCTAGAGAGGGGACTAGCGGGGGATCAGGAGAGCAGTTCTTC.

This clonotype was counted many times. This chain connects TRBV4-1 to TRBJ2-6; D is uncertain. The CDR3 covers 17 residues. V lost 0 bases, J lost 4 bases, and 13 bases lay in between. Germline CDR1 MGHRA, CDR2 YSYEKL. CDR3 residues: CASSQDVPDSGANVLTF. In DNA, the CDR3 is TGCGCCAGCAGCCAAGACGTCCCAGATTCCGGGGCCAACGTCCTGACTTTC.